These 20 T cell receptor beta chains share one sample of origin, sequenced in a study of blood T cell repertoires in COVID-19. Assay: immunoSEQ multiplex PCR; the TCRdb copy retains only in-frame clones and omits some. The data show approximately 300,000 clones, about nine tenths seen once. Sequences were obtained from PBMCs or T cells enriched from blood (not recorded which). These receptors all come from a man between 60 and 75 years old who had recovered from COVID-19.

The chain is built from TRBV4-2 and TRBJ1-2; D uncertain. The CDR3 covers 13 residues. CDR1 and CDR2 from the germline V gene are LGHNA and YNFKEQ. With 0 bases removed from V and 7 bases from J, the gap between germline ends came to 9 bases. CDR3 residues: CASSQDREGGYTF. The CDR3, as DNA: TGTGCCAGCAGCCAAGATAGGGAGGGTGGCTACACCTTC.

The chain is built from TRBV5-5 and TRBJ1-3, with TRBD1 identical over 8 bases. Germline values: CDR1 SGHKS, CDR2 YYEKEE (reference sequence). V was pared by 4 bases and J by 8 bases, with 8 bases of the junction left unmatched. This CDR3 has 14 residues. The CDR3 DNA reads as TGTGCCAGCAGCCCTTGGACAGGGCGAGACACCATATATTTT. Amino acids: CASSPWTGRDTIYF.

The chain carries TRBV7-9 and TRBJ2-7; unclear D gene. The V and J ends lost 6 bases and 0 bases respectively, with 6 bases between them. The CDR3 sequence is 12 residues long. Germline V gives CDR1 SEHNR, CDR2 FQNEAQ (reference sequence). The CDR3 sequence is CASSRLSYEQYF. In DNA form, the CDR3 reads TGTGCCAGCAGTCGTCTCTCCTACGAGCAGTACTTC.

J is TRBJ2-1 and V is TRBV7-9; the D gene is possibly TRBD2 (5 bases). V lost 5 bases and J lost 4, with 15 bases in between. CDR1 is SEHNR, CDR2 FQNEAQ, per germline (reference sequence). The CDR3 spans 15 residues. The CDR3 loop reads CASSPRGQAYNEQFF. CDR3 bases: TGTGCCAGCAGCCCCCGAGGGCAGGCTTACAATGAGCAGTTCTTC.

The rearrangement uses TRBV3-1 (or the pseudogene TRBV3-2) and TRBJ2-1; TRBD2 agrees at 13 bases. From germline, CDR1 is LGHDT and CDR2 YNNKEL (reference sequence). V lost 6 bases to trimming and J lost 7 bases; unmatched junction nucleotides: 6. This CDR3 is 15 amino acids long. The CDR3 loop is CASRFTSGRENEQFF. In nucleotides, the CDR3 is TGTGCCAGCAGATTCACTAGCGGGAGGGAGAATGAGCAGTTCTTC.

The chain links TRBV20-1 to TRBJ1-2; TRBD1 matches at 7 bases. Germline V lookup: CDR1 DFQATT, CDR2 SNEGSKA (reference sequence). With V trimmed by 3 bases and J by 4 bases, 2 bases remained unmatched. The CDR3 loop spans 12 amino acids. CDR3 nucleotides: TGCAGTGCTAGTAGGGACAGCTATGGCTACACCTTC. This gives the protein CSASRDSYGYTF.

The chain links TRBV21-1 to TRBJ2-3; the table's TRBD1 call for D was not verified on the DNA. TRBV21-1 constitutes a pseudogene. This CDR3 has 12 amino acids. CDR3 amino acids: CASSSRQYTQYF. The CDR3 DNA reads TGTGCCAGCAGCTCCCGACAATATACGCAGTATTTT.

This chain uses TRBV28 with TRBJ1-2; the D is unclear. The CDR3 sequence is 14 residues long. The germline V and J ends were trimmed by 3 bases and 4 bases, with 12 bases remaining between them. The germline gives CDR1 MDHEN, CDR2 SYDVKM. The CDR3 sequence: CASSLTSTGYGYTF. CDR3 DNA sequence: TGTGCCAGCAGTTTGACGAGTACGGGCTATGGCTACACCTTC.

This chain uses TRBV19 with TRBJ2-7, with D maybe TRBD2 (6 bases). The CDR3 length is 15 residues. From germline, CDR1 is LNHDA and CDR2 SQIVND (reference sequence). The germline V and J ends were trimmed by 5 bases and 2 bases, with 16 bases remaining between them. CDR3 residues: CASSLGTSVAYEQYF. The DNA of the CDR3 is TGTGCCAGTAGTCTGGGGACTTCTGTTGCCTACGAGCAGTACTTC. Full variable domain (outside the CDR3, taken from reference TRBV19 and TRBJ2-7): DGGITQSPKYLFRKEGQNVTLSCEQNLNHDAMYWYRQDPGQGLRLIYYSQIVNDFQKGDIAEGYSVSREKKESFPLTVTSAQKNPTAFYLCASSLGTSVAYEQYFGPGTRLTVT.

This chain links TRBV20-1 with TRBJ1-1; D is perhaps TRBD1 (5 bases). CDR3 length: 13 residues. The V end was cut by 3 bases, the J end by 0 bases, with 8 bases between. CDR1 is DFQATT and CDR2 is SNEGSKA in the germline V gene (reference sequence). As DNA, the CDR3 is TGCAGTGCTAGTTGGGGCCTGAACACTGAAGCTTTCTTT. This codes for CSASWGLNTEAFF.

J is TRBJ2-3 and V is TRBV5-4, with D uncertain. This CDR3 is built from 16 residues. Trimming stripped 4 bases from V and 0 bases from J, with 15 bases between. The germline CDR1 and CDR2 sequences are SGHNT and YYREEE (reference sequence). CDR3 sequence (DNA): TGTGCCAGCAGCCGACTTGCTCAGACTAGCACAGATACGCAGTATTTT. Translated: CASSRLAQTSTDTQYF.

This clone was counted a single time. The rearrangement uses TRBV5-1 and TRBJ2-1; 7 bases are shared with TRBD2. The CDR3 spans 16 residues. CDR1 is SGHRS and CDR2 is YFSETQ in the germline V gene. The trim removed 4 bases at V and 4 bases at J, leaving 11 bases unmatched. CDR3 loop: CASSPSPAGPYNEQFF. CDR3 sequence (DNA): TGCGCCAGCAGCCCCTCTCCAGCGGGGCCGTACAATGAGCAGTTCTTC.

The V gene is TRBV10-3, the J gene TRBJ1-3; D possibly corresponds to TRBD1 (5 bases). This CDR3 has 19 residues. Trimming took 0 bases from V and 1 from J, leaving 19 bases between them. Germline CDR1 ENHRY, CDR2 SYGVKD. The CDR3 protein is CAISESLPQAGGSGNTIYF. The CDR3 coding sequence is TGTGCCATCAGTGAGTCGCTCCCTCAGGCGGGGGGGTCTGGAAACACCATATATTTT.

The chain recombines TRBV12-3 or TRBV12-4 with TRBJ1-1; the match to TRBD1 covers 7 bases. The CDR3 spans 13 residues. V was clipped by 7 bases and J by 4 bases; unmatched bases: 6. CDR3 nucleotides: TGTGCCAGCACCCCGACAGGGCCCACTGAAGCTTTCTTT. It codes for CASTPTGPTEAFF.

This clone appeared a few times. The chain couples TRBV10-3 to TRBJ2-7; the D gene is possibly TRBD1 (6 bases). The CDR3 is 14 residues long. The germline V gene has CDR1 ENHRY and CDR2 SYGVKD. V was shortened by 3 bases and J by 7 bases, with 16 bases between the two germline ends. In nucleotides, the CDR3 is TGTGCCATCAGTGACCTCAGGGTTCAGGGGGAGCAGTACTTC. Its translation is CAISDLRVQGEQYF.

V is TRBV5-1 and J is TRBJ2-1, with 9 bases identical to TRBD1. The CDR3 is made up of 15 amino acids. After removal of 3 bases from V and 7 bases from J, the junction contained 8 bases not matched to a gene. Germline V CDR1 and CDR2: SGHRS, YFSETQ. CDR3 nucleotides: TGCGCCAGCAGCTCTACAGGGGGCCTCGGGAATGAGCAGTTCTTC. Protein sequence: CASSSTGGLGNEQFF.

This sequence joins TRBV7-3 and TRBJ2-2; tentative D call: TRBD1 (5 bases). V shed 4 bases and J shed 5 bases, with 11 bases lying between them. CDR1 and CDR2 (germline): SGHTA, FQGTGA. This CDR3 region has 14 residues. The CDR3 is CASSSGHSTGELFF. The CDR3 DNA follows: TGTGCCAGCAGCTCTGGACACTCAACCGGGGAGCTGTTTTTT.

This clone appeared once. The chain employs TRBV29-1 and TRBJ2-7; 9 bases line up with TRBD1. V shed 4 bases, J shed 4 bases, and the junction held 8 bases outside the gene matches. This CDR3 has 14 residues. The germline gives CDR1 SQVTM, CDR2 ANQGSEA. The CDR3 sequence: CSVVSDRGTYEQYF. The CDR3 DNA follows: TGCAGCGTTGTAAGTGACAGGGGGACTTACGAGCAGTACTTC.

The gene calls are TRBV7-9 and TRBJ1-2; possible D gene TRBD1, 6 bases. Trimming stripped 5 bases from V and 2 bases from J, with 9 bases between. CDR1 and CDR2 (germline): SEHNR, FQNEAQ (reference sequence). This CDR3 contains 13 residues. The chain's CDR3 is CASSPDRNYGYTF. CDR3 in DNA: TGTGCCAGCAGCCCCGACAGGAACTATGGCTACACCTTC. Full variable domain (missing parts from reference TRBV7-9 and TRBJ1-2): DTGVSQNPRHKITKRGQNVTFRCDPISEHNRLYWYRQTLGQGPEFLTYFQNEAQLEKSRLLSDRFSAERPKGSFSTLEIQRTEQGDSAMYLCASSPDRNYGYTFGSGTRLTVV.

This clone was seen just once. This same CDR3 is encoded by further DNA sequences in the sample. This chain joins TRBV6-4 and TRBJ1-2, with a possible D match to TRBD1 (5 bases). The CDR3 loop spans 12 amino acids. Germline assignment: CDR1 MRHNA and CDR2 SNTAGT. Trimming removed 2 bases at V and 5 bases at J, with 6 bases between. The CDR3 loop reads CASSDPGYGYTF. CDR3 DNA: TGTGCCAGCAGTGACCCAGGGTATGGCTACACCTTC.